This TCR beta chain originates from a study of cytomegalovirus exposure and HLA in healthy donors. Study-level results: A later analysis linked a missense DCLRE1C variant to TCR beta V- and J-gene trimming.

CDR3 length: 14 residues. Germline V gives CDR1 SNHLY, CDR2 FYNNEI. V shed 1 base, J shed 5 bases, and the junction held 4 bases outside the gene matches. A note on this clone: Its antigen is as yet unknown.

Use of 60 Vbeta and 13 Jbeta primers characterized the PCR. Here immunoSEQ multiplex PCR was the method, and the copy in TCRdb shows in-frame clones only, minus some. The top ten clones hold 2.1% of a sample with around 110,000 clones, 80% to 85% of them seen once. This TCR came from a man younger than 45 in good health and CMV-seronegative. The sequencing input was PBMCs. The V call is TRBV2, the J call TRBJ2-7; 8 nucleotides match TRBD1. The CDR3 nucleotides are TGTGCCAGCAGTGAAGAGGACAGGGTAGACGAGCAGTACTTC. It translates to CASSEEDRVDEQYF.